This record covers a single T cell receptor beta chain. This clonotype was observed many times. Its antigen is not yet known. Base qualities are not provided; no much larger clone lies one nucleotide away. These data belong to a study of T-cell reconstitution after alpha-beta-depleted transplantation in children (dated by TCRdb to about 2016). Broadly, across the study: The study quantitatively tracked T-cell immune reconstitution after TCRalphabeta/CD19-depleted allogeneic hematopoietic cell transplantation in children using TCR repertoire profiling.

What the work shows at the level of the full study, not this receptor alone: Over the following months the frequencies of hyperexpanded clones went down, and after one year T-cell counts and TCRbeta diversity were mostly credited to newly produced T cells. The apparently early recovery of alphabetaT-cell counts about two months after transplant reportedly depended on only several hundred rapidly expanded clones that came from non-depleted graft cells. In some patients, high TCRbeta diversity at day 60 was attributed to recipient T cells and intrathymic progenitors that had survived conditioning.

The library relied on PCR. Sequencer: Illumina HiSeq 2500. TCR library preparation used molecular barcoding, with unique molecular identifiers applied to normalize quantification of the TCRbeta repertoire. TCRdb trimmed the raw reads at Q25, called clones with MiXCR and kept productive beta chains. Each CDR3 protein appears once, grouped with its most common genes and DNA. The sample yields about 98,000 distinct CDR3 sequences; 4.5% to 7.5% were counted once. Of the sample, around 5.6% is held by the ten largest clones. This specimen's time point label, interpreted: day 60 (about 2 months) after transplantation. Sample treatment or condition, as interpreted from the label and publication: allogeneic hematopoietic cell transplantation with graft depleted of TCRalphabeta T cells and CD19 B cells. TCRalphabeta/CD19-depleted allogeneic hematopoietic cell grafts were given to the transplant recipients, all of whom were children.

The specimen was PBMCs, mostly from graft donor cells, collected 60 days after TCRalphabeta/CD19-depleted stem cell transplant. This TCR came from a female patient aged 2-15 years who had a stem cell transplant for Fanconi anemia, so the T cells may come from the graft donor.

The DNA sequence is as follows: TGCAGTGCTAGGTTCCCCGGGGTAGCCCCCTACGAGCAGTACTTC. Translated, this is CSARFPGVAPYEQYF. The chain is encoded by TRBV20-1 joined to TRBJ2-7; a weak D assignment points to TRBD2 (5 bases agree). CDR1 and CDR2 are drawn from the germline V gene (reference sequence): DFQATT, SNEGSKA. Spanning cysteine to phenylalanine, the CDR3 consists of 15 amino acids. The retained sequence is limited to the CDR3, 45 bases, with the frame set at the first base. V was cut back by 3 bases and J by 2 bases, leaving a gap of 17 bases between them.